The source of this TCR beta chain is a study of memory CD4+ T cells and cytomegalovirus serostatus. Repertoires were generated with immunoSEQ multiplex PCR, while TCRdb's copy carries only in-frame clones and drops some. The sample carries roughly 40,000 clones, 75% to 80% recorded once. Single viable CD3+CD4+CD8-CD45RO+ cells were sorted as the memory CD4+ T cells. The CDR3 is 13 residues long. Trimming removed 4 bases from V and 2 bases from J, with 8 bases in between. Germline V lookup: CDR1 SGHDN, CDR2 FVKESK. Whole-study findings and limits: Each of 65 to 75 CMV-associated TCRbeta sequences occurred in one to five individuals.

This clone was observed a few times. Its specificity is not known. The V call is TRBV14, the J call TRBJ1-1; D ambiguous. This clonotype was sampled from an adult in good health and CMV-seronegative. Sequencing used memory CD4+ T cells from blood. The CDR3 sequence is CASSRVDNTEAFF. In nucleotides, the CDR3 is TGTGCCAGCAGCCGGGTGGACAACACTGAAGCTTTCTTT.